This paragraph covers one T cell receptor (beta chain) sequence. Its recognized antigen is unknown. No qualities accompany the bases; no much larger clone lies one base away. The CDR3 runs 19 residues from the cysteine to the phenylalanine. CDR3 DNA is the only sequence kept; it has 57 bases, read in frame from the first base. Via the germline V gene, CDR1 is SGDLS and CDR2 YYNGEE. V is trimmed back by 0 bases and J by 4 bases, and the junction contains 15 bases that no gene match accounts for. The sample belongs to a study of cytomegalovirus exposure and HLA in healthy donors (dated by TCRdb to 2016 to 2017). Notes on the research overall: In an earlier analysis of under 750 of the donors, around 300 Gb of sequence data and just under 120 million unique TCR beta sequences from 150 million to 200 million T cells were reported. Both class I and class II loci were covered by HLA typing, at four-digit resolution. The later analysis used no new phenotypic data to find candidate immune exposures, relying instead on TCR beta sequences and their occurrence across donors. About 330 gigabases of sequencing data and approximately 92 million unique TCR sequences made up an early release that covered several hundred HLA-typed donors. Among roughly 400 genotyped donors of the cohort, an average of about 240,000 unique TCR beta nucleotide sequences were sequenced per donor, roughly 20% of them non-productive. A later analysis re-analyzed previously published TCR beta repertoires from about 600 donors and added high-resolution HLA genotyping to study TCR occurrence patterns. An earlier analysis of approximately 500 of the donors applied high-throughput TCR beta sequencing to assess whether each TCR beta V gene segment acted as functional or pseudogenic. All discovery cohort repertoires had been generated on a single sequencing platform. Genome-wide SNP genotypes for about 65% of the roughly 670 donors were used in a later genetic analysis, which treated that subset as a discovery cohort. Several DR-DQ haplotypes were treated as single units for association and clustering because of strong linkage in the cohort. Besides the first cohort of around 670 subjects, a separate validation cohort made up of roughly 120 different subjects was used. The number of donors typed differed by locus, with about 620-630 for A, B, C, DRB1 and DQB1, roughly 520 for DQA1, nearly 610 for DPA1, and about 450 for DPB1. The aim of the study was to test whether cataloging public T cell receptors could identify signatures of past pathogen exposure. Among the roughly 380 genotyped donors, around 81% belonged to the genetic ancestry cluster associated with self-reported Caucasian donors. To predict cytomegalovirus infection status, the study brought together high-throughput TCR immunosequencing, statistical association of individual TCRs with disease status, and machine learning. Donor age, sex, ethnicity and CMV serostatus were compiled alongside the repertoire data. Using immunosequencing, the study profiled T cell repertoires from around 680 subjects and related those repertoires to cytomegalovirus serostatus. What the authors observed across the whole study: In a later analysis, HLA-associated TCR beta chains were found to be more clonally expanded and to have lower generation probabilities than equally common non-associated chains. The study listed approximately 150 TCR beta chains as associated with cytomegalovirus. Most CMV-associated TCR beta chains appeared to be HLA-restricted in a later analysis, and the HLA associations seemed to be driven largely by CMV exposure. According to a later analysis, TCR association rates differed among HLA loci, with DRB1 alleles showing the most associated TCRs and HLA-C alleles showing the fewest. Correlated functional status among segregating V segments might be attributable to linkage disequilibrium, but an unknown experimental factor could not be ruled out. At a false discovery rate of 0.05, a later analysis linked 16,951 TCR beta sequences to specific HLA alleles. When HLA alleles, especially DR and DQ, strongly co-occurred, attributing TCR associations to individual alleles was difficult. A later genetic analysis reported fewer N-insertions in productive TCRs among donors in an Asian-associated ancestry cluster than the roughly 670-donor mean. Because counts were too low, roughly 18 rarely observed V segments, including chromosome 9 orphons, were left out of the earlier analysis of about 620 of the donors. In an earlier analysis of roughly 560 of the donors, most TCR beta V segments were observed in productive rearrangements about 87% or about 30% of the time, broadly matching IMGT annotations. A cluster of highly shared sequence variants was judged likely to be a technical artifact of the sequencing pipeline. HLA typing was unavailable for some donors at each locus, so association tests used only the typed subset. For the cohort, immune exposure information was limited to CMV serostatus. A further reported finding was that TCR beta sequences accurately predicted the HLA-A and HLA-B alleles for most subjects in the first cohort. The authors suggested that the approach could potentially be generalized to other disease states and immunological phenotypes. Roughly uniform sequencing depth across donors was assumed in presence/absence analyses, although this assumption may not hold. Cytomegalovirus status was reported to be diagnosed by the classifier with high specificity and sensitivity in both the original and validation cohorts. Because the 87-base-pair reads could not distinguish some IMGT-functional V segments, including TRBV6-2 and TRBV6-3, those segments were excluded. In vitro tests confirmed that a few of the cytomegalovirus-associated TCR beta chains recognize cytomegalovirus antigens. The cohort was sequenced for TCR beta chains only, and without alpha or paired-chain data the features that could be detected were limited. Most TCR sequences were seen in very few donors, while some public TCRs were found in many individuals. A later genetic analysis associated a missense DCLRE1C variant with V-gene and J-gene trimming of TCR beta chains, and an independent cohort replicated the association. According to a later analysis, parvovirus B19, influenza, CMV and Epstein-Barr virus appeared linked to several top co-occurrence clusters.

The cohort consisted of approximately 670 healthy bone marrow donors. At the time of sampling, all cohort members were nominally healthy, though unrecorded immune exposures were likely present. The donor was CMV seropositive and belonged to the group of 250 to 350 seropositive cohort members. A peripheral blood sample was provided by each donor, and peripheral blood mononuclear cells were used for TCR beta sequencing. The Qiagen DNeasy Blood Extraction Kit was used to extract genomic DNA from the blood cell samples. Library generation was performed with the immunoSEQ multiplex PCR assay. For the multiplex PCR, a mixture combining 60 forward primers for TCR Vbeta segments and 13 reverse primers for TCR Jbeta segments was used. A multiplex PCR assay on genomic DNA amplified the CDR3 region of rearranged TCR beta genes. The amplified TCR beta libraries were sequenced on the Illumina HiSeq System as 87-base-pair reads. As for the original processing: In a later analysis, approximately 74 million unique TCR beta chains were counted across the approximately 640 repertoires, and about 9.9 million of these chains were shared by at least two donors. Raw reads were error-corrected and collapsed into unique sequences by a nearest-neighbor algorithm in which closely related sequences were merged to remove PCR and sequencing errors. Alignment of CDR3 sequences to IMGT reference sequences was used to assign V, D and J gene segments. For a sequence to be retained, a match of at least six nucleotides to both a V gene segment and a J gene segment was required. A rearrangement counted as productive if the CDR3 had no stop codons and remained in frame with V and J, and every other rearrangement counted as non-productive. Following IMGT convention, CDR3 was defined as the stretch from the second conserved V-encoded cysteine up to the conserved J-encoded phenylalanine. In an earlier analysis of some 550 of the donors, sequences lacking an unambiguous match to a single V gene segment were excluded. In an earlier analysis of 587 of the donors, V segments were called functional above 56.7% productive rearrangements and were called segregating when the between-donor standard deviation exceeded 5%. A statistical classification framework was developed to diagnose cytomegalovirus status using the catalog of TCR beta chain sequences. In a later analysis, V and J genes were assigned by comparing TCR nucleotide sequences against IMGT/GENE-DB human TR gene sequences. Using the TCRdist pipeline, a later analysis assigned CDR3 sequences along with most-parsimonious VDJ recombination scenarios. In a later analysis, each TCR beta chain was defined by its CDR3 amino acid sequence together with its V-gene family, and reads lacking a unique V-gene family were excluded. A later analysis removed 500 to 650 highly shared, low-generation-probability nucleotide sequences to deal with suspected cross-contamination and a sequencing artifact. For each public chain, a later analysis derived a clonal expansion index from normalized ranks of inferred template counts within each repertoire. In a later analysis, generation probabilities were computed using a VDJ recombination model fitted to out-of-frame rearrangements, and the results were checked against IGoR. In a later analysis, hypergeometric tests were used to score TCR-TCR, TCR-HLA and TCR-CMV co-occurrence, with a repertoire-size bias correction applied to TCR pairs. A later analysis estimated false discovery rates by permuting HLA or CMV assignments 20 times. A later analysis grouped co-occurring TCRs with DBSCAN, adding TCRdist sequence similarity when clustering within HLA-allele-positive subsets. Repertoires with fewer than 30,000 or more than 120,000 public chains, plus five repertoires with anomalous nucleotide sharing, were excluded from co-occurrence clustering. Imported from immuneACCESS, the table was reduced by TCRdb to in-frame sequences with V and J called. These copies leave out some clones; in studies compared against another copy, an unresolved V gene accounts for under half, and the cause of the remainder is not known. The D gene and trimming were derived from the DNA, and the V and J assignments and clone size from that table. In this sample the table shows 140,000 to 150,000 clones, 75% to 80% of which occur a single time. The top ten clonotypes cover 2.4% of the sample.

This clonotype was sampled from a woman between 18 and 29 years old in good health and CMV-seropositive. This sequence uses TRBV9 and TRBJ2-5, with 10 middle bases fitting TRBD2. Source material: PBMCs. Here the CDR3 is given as CASSVEPVWASGGTETQYF. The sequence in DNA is TGTGCCAGCAGCGTAGAGCCGGTGTGGGCTAGCGGGGGAACAGAGACCCAGTACTTC.